Listed below are T cell receptor beta chains from one sample, sequenced in a study of blood T cell repertoires in COVID-19. Libraries were prepared by immunoSEQ multiplex PCR; TCRdb keeps only in-frame clonotypes and omits some of them. The sample lists about 240,000 clones; about nine tenths were seen once. Sequencing input: peripheral blood. These receptors were collected from a man aged 55 to 70 with acute or convalescent COVID-19. CDR3s include the opening cysteine and the closing phenylalanine or tryptophan. The D gene is left open where the match is weak. For some rows the clone size is stated as once, few or many, or as a class when expanded; others skip it.

TRBV19,TRBJ2-1,NA,NA,TGTGCCAGTAGTATAGATCGGGTTGGGGAGCAGTTCTTC,CASSIDRVGEQFF
TRBV2,TRBJ2-1,TRBD2,NA,TGTGCCAGCAGTGAAGCGCGGGGGGGAGGCCCATCGGGACGGTTCTTC,CASSEARGGGPSGRFF
TRBV7-8,TRBJ1-2,NA,NA,TGTGCCAGCAGCTTAGATTTACCCCTCGGCTATGGCTACACCTTC,CASSLDLPLGYGYTF
TRBV6-4,TRBJ2-2,TRBD2,NA,TGTGCCAGCAAGACCTCTAGCGGGGGTAACACCGGGGAGCTGTTTTTT,CASKTSSGGNTGELFF
TRBV15,TRBJ2-7,TRBD1,NA,TGTGCCACCAGCAGAGGGACCGGGACAGGGATCTACGAGCAGTACTTC,CATSRGTGTGIYEQYF
TRBV27,TRBJ2-2,NA,once,TGTGCCAGCAGTGCAGGACAGTTAACCGGGGAGCTGTTTTTT,CASSAGQLTGELFF
TRBV28,TRBJ2-7,NA,NA,TGTGCCAGCAGTCCCCCCGCCTACGAGCAGTACTTC,CASSPPAYEQYF
TRBV5-1,TRBJ2-2,NA,NA,TGCGCCACCAGGGAGATGCCAGCGAACACCGGGGAGCTGTTTTTT,CATREMPANTGELFF
TRBV6-2/TRBV6-3,TRBJ2-3,TRBD2,NA,TGTGCCAGCACCCCTGTAGCGGGAGCCACCACAGATACGCAGTATTTT,CASTPVAGATTDTQYF
TRBV6-2/TRBV6-3,TRBJ1-6,NA,NA,TGTGCCAGCAGTTATGCGGCTCCCGGAATTTCACCCCTCCACTTT,CASSYAAPGISPLHF
TRBV28,TRBJ2-7,TRBD2,once,TGTGCCAGCACCGTAGCGGGAGGACCTGGTTCCGGCGGCTACGAGCAGTACTTC,CASTVAGGPGSGGYEQYF
TRBV7-9,TRBJ1-1,NA,few,TGTGCCAGCAGCTTAGCAGGGGCCGACACTGAAGCTTTCTTT,CASSLAGADTEAFF
TRBV5-1,TRBJ2-3,TRBD2,NA,TGCGCCAGCAGCTTCCGGACTAGCGGGAGCGTAGATACGCAGTATTTT,CASSFRTSGSVDTQYF
TRBV27,TRBJ1-2,NA,NA,TGTGCCAGCAGTTTATACCGGGACTATGGCTACACCTTC,CASSLYRDYGYTF
TRBV5-8,TRBJ2-6,NA,NA,TGTGCCAGCAGCCTACTGGGCAGGGGACGCTCTGGGGCCAACGTCCTGACTTTC,CASSLLGRGRSGANVLTF